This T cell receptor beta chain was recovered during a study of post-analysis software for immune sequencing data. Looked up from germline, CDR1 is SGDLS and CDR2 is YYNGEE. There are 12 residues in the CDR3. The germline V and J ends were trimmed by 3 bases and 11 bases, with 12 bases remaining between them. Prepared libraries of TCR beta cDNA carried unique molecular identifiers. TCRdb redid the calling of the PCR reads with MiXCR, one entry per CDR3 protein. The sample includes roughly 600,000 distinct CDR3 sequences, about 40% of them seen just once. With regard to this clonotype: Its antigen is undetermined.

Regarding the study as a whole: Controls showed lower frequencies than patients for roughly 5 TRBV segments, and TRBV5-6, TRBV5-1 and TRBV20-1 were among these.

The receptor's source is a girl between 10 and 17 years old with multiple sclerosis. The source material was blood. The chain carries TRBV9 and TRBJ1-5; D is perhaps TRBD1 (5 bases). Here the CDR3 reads CASSGDGQAQHF. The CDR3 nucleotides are TGTGCCAGCAGCGGAGATGGACAAGCCCAGCATTTT.